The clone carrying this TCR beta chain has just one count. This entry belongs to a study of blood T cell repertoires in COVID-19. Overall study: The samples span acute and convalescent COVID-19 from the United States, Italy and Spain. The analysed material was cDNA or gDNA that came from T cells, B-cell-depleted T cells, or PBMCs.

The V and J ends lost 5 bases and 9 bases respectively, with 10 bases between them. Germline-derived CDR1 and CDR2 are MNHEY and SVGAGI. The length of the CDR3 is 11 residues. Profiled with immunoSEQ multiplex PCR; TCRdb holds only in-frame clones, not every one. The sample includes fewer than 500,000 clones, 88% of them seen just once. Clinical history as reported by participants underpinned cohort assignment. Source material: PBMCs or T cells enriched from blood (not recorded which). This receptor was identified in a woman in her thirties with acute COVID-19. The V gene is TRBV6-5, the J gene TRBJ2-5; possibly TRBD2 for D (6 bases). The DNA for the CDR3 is TGTGCCAGCAGTCTGGAGGGAGCCCAGTACTTC. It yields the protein CASSLEGAQYF.